Reported below is one T cell receptor (beta chain). Its antigen is unknown. Alopecia areata patients provided lesional scalp punch biopsies and peripheral blood. The data were obtained in a study of CD8+ T cells in alopecia areata. Study-wide results and limits: Higher clonality than in normal scalp was seen in lesional scalp, especially alopecia totalis/universalis.

Trimming stripped 2 bases from V and 0 bases from J, with 11 bases between. This CDR3 has 15 residues. Germline-derived CDR1 and CDR2 are SGHRS and YFSETQ. Extraction and reverse transcription of RNA yielded cDNA as the sequencing template. Assay used: immunoSEQ multiplex PCR; TCRdb lists only in-frame clones, some missing. The table has approximately 180,000 clones, about 63% seen once; the top ten hold roughly 15%. This receptor was obtained from a human donor with alopecia areata. This material consisted of CD4+ T cells sorted from blood, taken at week 0. The gene calls are TRBV5-1 and TRBJ2-5; D gene uncertain. CDR3 residues: CASSLTPGNQETQYF. CDR3 nucleotide sequence: TGCGCCAGCAGCTTAACCCCTGGGAACCAAGAGACCCAGTACTTC.